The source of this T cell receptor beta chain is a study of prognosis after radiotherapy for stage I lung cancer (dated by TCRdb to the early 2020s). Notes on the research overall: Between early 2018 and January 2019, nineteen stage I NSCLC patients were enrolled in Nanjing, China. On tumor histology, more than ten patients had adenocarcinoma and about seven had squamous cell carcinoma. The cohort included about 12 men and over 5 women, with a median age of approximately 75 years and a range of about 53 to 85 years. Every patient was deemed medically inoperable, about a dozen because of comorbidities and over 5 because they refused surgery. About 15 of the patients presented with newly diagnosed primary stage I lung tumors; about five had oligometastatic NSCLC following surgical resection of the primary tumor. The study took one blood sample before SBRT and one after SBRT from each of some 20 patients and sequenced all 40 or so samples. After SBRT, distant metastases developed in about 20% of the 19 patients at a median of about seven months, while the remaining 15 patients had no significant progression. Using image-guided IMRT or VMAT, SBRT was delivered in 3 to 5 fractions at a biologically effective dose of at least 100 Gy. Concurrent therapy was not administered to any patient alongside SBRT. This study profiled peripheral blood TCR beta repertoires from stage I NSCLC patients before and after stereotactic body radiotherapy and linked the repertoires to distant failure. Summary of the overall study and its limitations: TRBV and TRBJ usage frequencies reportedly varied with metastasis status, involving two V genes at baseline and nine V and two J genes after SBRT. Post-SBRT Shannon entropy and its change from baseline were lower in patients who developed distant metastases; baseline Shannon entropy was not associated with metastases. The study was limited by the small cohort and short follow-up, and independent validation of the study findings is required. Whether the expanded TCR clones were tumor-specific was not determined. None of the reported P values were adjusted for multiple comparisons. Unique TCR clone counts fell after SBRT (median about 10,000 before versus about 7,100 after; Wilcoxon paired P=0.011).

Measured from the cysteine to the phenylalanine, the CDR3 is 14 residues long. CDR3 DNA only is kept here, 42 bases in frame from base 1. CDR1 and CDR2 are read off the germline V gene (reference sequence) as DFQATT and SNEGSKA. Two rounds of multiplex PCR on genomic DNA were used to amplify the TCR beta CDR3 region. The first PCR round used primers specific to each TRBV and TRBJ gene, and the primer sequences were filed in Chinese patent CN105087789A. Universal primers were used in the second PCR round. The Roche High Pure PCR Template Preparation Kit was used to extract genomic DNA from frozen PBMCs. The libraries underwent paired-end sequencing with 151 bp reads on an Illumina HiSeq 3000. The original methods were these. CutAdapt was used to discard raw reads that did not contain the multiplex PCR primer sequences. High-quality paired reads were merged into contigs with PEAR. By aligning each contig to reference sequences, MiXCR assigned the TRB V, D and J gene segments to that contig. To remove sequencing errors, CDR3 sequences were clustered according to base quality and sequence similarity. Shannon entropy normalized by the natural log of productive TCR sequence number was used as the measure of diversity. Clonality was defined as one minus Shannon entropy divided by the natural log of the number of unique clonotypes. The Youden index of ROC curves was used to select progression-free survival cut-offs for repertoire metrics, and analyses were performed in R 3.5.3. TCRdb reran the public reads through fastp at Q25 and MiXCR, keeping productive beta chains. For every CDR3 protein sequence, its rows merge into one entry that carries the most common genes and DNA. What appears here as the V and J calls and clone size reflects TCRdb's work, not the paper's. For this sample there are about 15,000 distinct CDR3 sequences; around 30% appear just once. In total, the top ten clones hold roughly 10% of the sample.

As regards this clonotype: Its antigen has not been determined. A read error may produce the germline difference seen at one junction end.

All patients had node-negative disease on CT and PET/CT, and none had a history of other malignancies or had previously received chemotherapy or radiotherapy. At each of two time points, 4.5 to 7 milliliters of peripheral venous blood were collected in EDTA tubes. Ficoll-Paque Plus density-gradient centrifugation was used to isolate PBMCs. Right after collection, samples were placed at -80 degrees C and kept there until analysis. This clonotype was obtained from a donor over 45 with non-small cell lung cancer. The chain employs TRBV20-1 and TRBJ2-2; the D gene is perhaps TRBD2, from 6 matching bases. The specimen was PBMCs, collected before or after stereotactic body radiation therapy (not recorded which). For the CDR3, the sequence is CSAGGALDTGELFF. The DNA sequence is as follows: TGCAGTGCTGGCGGGGCTCTAGACACAGGGGAGCTGTTTTTT.